This T cell receptor beta chain originates from a study of cytomegalovirus exposure and HLA in healthy donors (dated by TCRdb to the late 2010s). Regarding the study in general: In an earlier analysis of approximately 500 of the donors, approximately 260 Gb of sequence data and some 120 million unique TCR beta sequences from roughly 190 million T cells were reported. An early release that covered some 640 HLA-typed donors contained 300 to 350 gigabases of sequencing data and 85 million to 100 million unique TCR sequences. Of the approximately 400 genotyped donors, approximately 81% were placed in the genetic ancestry cluster associated with self-reported Caucasian donors. The study aimed to test whether cataloging public T cell receptors could reveal signatures of past pathogen exposure. The study used immunosequencing to profile the T cell repertoires of more than 650 subjects and linked those repertoires to cytomegalovirus serostatus. Besides the first cohort of more than 650 subjects, a separate validation cohort made up of 120 or so different subjects was used. High-throughput TCR immunosequencing, statistical association of individual TCRs with disease status, and machine learning were combined to predict cytomegalovirus infection status. In a later analysis, previously published TCR beta repertoires from 550 to 750 donors were re-analyzed and high-resolution HLA genotyping was added so that TCR occurrence patterns could be studied. The later analysis used no new phenotypic data to find candidate immune exposures, relying instead on TCR beta sequences and their occurrence across donors. To decide whether each TCR beta V gene segment behaved as functional or pseudogenic, an earlier analysis of nearly 600 of the donors relied on high-throughput TCR beta sequencing. Alongside the repertoire data, information on donor age, sex, ethnicity and CMV serostatus was compiled. A later genetic analysis took genome-wide SNP genotypes for about three fifths of the 666 donors and used that subset as a discovery cohort. Every discovery cohort repertoire had been produced on one sequencing platform. HLA typing included class I and class II loci at four-digit resolution. Typing coverage varied by locus: 629-630 donors for A, B, C, DRB1 and DQB1; approximately 520 for DQA1; around 610 for DPA1; around 490 for DPB1. Five DR-DQ haplotypes were treated as single units for association and clustering because of strong linkage in the cohort. Among some 400 genotyped donors of the cohort, an average of around 240,000 unique TCR beta nucleotide sequences was sequenced per donor, of which 15% to 20% were non-productive. Broader findings and caveats from the paper: A further reported finding was that TCR beta sequences accurately predicted the HLA-A and HLA-B alleles for most subjects in the first cohort. Because some donors lacked HLA typing at each locus, the association tests relied only on the typed subset. According to a later analysis, most CMV-associated TCR beta chains appeared to be HLA-restricted, and the HLA associations seemed to be driven largely by CMV exposure. Sequencing depth was assumed to be roughly uniform across donors in the presence/absence analyses, though that assumption may not hold. Specific HLA alleles were associated with roughly 16,000 TCR beta sequences at a false discovery rate of 0.05 in a later analysis. In this cohort, only TCR beta chains were sequenced, and detectable features were limited by the absence of alpha or paired-chain data. A later genetic analysis associated a missense DCLRE1C variant with V-gene and J-gene trimming of TCR beta chains, and an independent cohort replicated the association. The authors suggested that the approach could potentially be extended to other disease states and immunological phenotypes. The study gave a list of 150 to 200 TCR beta chains associated with cytomegalovirus. A few of the identified cytomegalovirus-associated TCR beta chains were confirmed in vitro to be specific for cytomegalovirus antigens. Some IMGT-functional V segments, including TRBV6-2 and TRBV6-3, could not be distinguished by the 87-base-pair reads and were therefore excluded. In a later analysis, several top co-occurrence clusters were reported to appear linked to parvovirus B19, influenza, CMV and Epstein-Barr virus. While some public TCRs were present in many individuals, most TCR sequences turned up only very rarely across donors. Strong co-occurrence of HLA alleles, especially DR and DQ, made assigning TCR associations to individual alleles difficult. Because counts were too low, about 15 rarely observed V segments, including chromosome 9 orphons, were left out of the earlier analysis of 587 of the donors. A cluster of highly shared sequence variants was judged likely to be a technical artifact of the sequencing pipeline. The classifier was reported to diagnose cytomegalovirus status with high specificity and sensitivity in both the original and validation cohorts. CMV serostatus was the only immune exposure information available for the cohort. Correlated functional status among segregating V segments might be attributable to linkage disequilibrium, but an unknown experimental factor could not be ruled out. In a later genetic analysis, fewer N-insertions in productive TCRs were reported among donors in an Asian-associated ancestry cluster than the roughly 700-donor mean. A later analysis found that TCR association rates varied across HLA loci, with DRB1 alleles showing the most associated TCRs and HLA-C alleles the fewest. Broadly in line with IMGT annotations, most TCR beta V segments showed up in productive rearrangements about 87% or about 30% of the time in an earlier analysis of under 700 of the donors. Compared with equally common non-associated chains, HLA-associated TCR beta chains in a later analysis were more clonally expanded and had lower generation probabilities.

The CDR3, from cysteine to phenylalanine, totals 23 residues. Only CDR3 DNA remains: 69 bases, in frame from the first base. Between the V and J ends, shortened by 0 bases and 5 bases respectively, the junction contains 34 bases. CDR1 and CDR2 are read off the germline V gene as LGHNA and YNFKEQ. About this clone: It has no known antigen specificity. Per-base quality was not reported, and no clone a single base away is much larger than it.

The cohort comprised fewer than 700 healthy bone marrow donors. All cohort members were sampled while nominally healthy, although unrecorded immune exposures were likely present. The donor was CMV seropositive and was included in the group of 250 to 300 seropositive cohort members. Every donor gave a peripheral blood sample, and the peripheral blood mononuclear cells from that sample were used for TCR beta sequencing. The Qiagen DNeasy Blood Extraction Kit was used to extract genomic DNA from the blood cell samples. Receptors were amplified or captured by the immunoSEQ multiplex PCR assay. A mixture of 60 forward primers for TCR Vbeta segments and 13 reverse primers for TCR Jbeta segments was used in the multiplex PCR. Amplification of the CDR3 region of rearranged TCR beta genes was performed with a multiplex PCR assay on genomic DNA. On the Illumina HiSeq System, the amplified TCR beta libraries were sequenced as 87-base-pair reads. The authors' analysis ran thus. A later analysis tallied 75 million to 95 million unique TCR beta chains across the 650 to 750 repertoires, and some 10 million of those chains were shared by two or more donors. Raw reads were error-corrected and collapsed into unique sequences by a nearest-neighbor algorithm in which closely related sequences were merged to remove PCR and sequencing errors. V, D and J gene segments were assigned by aligning CDR3 sequences to IMGT reference sequences. For a sequence to be retained, at least a six-nucleotide match to both a V gene segment and a J gene segment was required. A rearrangement was called productive if the CDR3 had no stop codons and remained in frame with V and J, and every other rearrangement was called non-productive. Following IMGT convention, CDR3 was defined as the stretch from the second conserved V-encoded cysteine to the conserved J-encoded phenylalanine. The earlier analysis of about 560 of the donors excluded any sequence lacking an unambiguous match to a single V gene segment. An earlier analysis of roughly 590 of the donors called V segments functional above 56.7% productive rearrangements and segregating when the between-donor standard deviation exceeded 5%. A statistical classification framework was built to diagnose cytomegalovirus status from the catalog of TCR beta chain sequences. In a later analysis, TCR nucleotide sequences were compared against IMGT/GENE-DB human TR gene sequences so that V and J genes could be assigned. A later analysis assigned CDR3 sequences and most-parsimonious VDJ recombination scenarios with the TCRdist pipeline. In a later analysis, every TCR beta chain was defined by the combination of its CDR3 amino acid sequence and its V-gene family, and reads without a unique V-gene family were dropped. A later analysis removed 550 to 650 highly shared, low-generation-probability nucleotide sequences to deal with suspected cross-contamination and a sequencing artifact. A later analysis calculated a clonal expansion index for each public chain from normalized within-repertoire ranks of inferred template counts. In a later analysis, generation probabilities were computed with a VDJ recombination model fitted to out-of-frame rearrangements, and the resulting probabilities were checked against IGoR. A later analysis scored TCR-TCR, TCR-HLA and TCR-CMV co-occurrence with hypergeometric tests, applying a repertoire-size bias correction to TCR pairs. False discovery rates were estimated in a later analysis by permuting HLA or CMV assignments 20 times. A later analysis grouped co-occurring TCRs with DBSCAN, adding TCRdist sequence similarity when clustering within HLA-allele-positive subsets. For co-occurrence clustering, repertoires with fewer than 30,000 or more than 120,000 public chains were excluded, along with several repertoires with anomalous nucleotide sharing. TCRdb mirrors the immuneACCESS table, restricted to in-frame sequences. Some clones are absent from its copies; in checked studies, under half trace to an unresolved V gene, and the reason for the others is unknown. That table furnishes V, J and clone size, whereas the DNA furnished D and trimming. This sample holds approximately 68,000 clones; around 79% were observed only once. The top ten clones comprise more than 7% of the sample.

This TCR was sampled from a woman under 40 in good health and CMV-seropositive. The rearrangement combines TRBV4-2 with TRBJ2-2; matching of 8 bases hints at TRBD2 as the D gene. Specimen: PBMCs. Read as DNA, the sequence is TGTGCCAGCAGCCAAGAAGGGGGCCGTGGCGGACTAGCTGATTTCGTGGGGACCGGGGAGCTGTTTTTT. This yields the protein CASSQEGGRGGLADFVGTGELFF.